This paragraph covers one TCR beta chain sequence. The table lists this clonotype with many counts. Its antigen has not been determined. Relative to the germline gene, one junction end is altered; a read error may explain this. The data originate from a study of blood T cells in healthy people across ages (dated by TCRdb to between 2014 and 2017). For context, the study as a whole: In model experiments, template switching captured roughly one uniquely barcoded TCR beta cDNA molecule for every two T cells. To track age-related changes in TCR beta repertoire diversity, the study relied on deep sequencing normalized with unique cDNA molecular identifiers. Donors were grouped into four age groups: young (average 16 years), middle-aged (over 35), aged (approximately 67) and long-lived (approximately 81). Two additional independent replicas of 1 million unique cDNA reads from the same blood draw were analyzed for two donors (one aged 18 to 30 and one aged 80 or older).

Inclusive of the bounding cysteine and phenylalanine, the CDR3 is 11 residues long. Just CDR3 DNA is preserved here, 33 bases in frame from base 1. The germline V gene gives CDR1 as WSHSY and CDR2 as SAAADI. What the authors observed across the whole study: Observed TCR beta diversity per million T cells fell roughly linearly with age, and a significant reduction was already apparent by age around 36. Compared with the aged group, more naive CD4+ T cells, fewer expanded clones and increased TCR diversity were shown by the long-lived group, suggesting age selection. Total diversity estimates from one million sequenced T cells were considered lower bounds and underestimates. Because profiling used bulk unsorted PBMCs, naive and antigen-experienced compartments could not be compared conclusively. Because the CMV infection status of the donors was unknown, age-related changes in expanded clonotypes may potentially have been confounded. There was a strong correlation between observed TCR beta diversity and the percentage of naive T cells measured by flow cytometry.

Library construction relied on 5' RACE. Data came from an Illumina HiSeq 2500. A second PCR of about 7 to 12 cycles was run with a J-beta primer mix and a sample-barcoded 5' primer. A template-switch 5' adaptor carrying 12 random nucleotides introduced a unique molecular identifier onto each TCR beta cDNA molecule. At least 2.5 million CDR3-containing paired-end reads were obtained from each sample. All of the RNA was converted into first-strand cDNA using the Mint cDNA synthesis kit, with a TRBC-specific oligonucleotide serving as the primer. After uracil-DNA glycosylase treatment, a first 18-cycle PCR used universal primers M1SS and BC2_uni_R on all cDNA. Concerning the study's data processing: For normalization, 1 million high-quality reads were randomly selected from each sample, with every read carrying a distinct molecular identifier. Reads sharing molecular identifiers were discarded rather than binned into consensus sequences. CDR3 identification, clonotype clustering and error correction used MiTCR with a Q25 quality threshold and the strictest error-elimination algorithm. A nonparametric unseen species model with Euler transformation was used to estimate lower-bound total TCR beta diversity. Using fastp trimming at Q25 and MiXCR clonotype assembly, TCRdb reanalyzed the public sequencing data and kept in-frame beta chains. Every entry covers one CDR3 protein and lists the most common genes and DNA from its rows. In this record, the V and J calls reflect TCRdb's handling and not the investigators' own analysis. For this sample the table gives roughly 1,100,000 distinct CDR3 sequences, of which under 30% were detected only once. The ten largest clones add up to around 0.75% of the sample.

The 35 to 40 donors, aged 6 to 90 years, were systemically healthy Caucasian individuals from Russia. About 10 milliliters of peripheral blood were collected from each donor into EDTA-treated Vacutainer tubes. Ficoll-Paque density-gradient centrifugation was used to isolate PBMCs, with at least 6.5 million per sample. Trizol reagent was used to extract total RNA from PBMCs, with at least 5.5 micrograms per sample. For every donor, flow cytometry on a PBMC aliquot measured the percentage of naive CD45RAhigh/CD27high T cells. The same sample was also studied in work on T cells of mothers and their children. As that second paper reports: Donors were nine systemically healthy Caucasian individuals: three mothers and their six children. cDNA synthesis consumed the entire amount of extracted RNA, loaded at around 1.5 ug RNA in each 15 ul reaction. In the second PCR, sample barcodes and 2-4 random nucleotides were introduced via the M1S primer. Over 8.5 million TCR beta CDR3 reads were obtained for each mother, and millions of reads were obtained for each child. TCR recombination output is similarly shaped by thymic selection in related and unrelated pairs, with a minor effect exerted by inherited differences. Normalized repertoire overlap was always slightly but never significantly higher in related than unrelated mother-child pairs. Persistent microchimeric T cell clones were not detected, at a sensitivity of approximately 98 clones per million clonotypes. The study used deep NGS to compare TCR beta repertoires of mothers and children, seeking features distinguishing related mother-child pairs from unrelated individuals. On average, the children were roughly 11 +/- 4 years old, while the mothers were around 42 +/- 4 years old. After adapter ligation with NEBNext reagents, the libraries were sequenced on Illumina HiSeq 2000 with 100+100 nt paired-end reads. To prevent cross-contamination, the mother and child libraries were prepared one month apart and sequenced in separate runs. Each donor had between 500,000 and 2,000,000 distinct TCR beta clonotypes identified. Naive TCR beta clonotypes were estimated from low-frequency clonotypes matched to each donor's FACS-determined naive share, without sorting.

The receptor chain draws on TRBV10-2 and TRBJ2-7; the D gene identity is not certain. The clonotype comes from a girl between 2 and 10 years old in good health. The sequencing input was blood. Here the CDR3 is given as CASSDLYEQYF. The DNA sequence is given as TGTGCCAGCAGTGACCTCTACGAGCAGTACTTC.